The 27 T cell receptor beta chains presented below share a single source sample, sequenced in a study of beta chain features in type 1 diabetes. Expressed TCRB transcripts were sequenced, since all the RNA that had been isolated was reverse transcribed. Sequencing was performed with immunoSEQ multiplex PCR; in TCRdb, only in-frame clones are kept and a portion is missing. The table includes under 800,000 clones, about a sixth detected once. Sequencing input: naive CD4+ T cells from blood. Receptors originate from a young man in good health.

The chain uses TRBV9 and TRBJ2-5; D may be TRBD1 (6 bases). Between the trimmed V and J ends, which lost 5 bases and 4 bases, there was a span of 15 bases. The CDR3 runs 14 residues. The germline gives CDR1 SGDLS, CDR2 YYNGEE. The CDR3 region is CASSTATGGETQYF. The CDR3 DNA reads as TGTGCCAGCAGTACCGCGACAGGAGGAGAGACCCAGTACTTC.

This clone was recorded a few times. This chain connects TRBV9 to TRBJ1-2; D is ambiguous. V dropped 0 bases and J dropped 3 bases, with 9 bases sitting between them. The CDR3 contains 14 residues. The germline gives CDR1 SGDLS, CDR2 YYNGEE. Here the CDR3 reads CASSVGGVYYGYTF. CDR3 DNA: TGTGCCAGCAGCGTAGGGGGTGTGTACTATGGCTACACCTTC.

This sequence joins TRBV19 and TRBJ2-2; D gene ambiguous. The CDR3 spans 15 residues. V was shortened by 3 bases and J by 2 bases, with 10 bases between the two germline ends. The germline V gene has CDR1 LNHDA and CDR2 SQIVND (reference sequence). CDR3 DNA sequence: TGTGCCAGTAGTATCCTCCAACCCAACACCGGGGAGCTGTTTTTT. Protein product: CASSILQPNTGELFF. The whole variable domain, remainder taken from reference TRBV19 and TRBJ2-2, is DGGITQSPKYLFRKEGQNVTLSCEQNLNHDAMYWYRQDPGQGLRLIYYSQIVNDFQKGDIAEGYSVSREKKESFPLTVTSAQKNPTAFYLCASSILQPNTGELFFGEGSRLTVL.

The rearrangement uses TRBV29-1 and TRBJ2-5, with 12 nucleotides matching TRBD1. V gave up 4 bases and J gave up 2 bases; unmatched junction bases: 11. CDR1 and CDR2 from the germline V gene are SQVTM and ANQGSEA. CDR3 length equals 17 residues. The chain's CDR3 is CSVGRDRGLRGQETQYF. The CDR3 DNA is TGCAGCGTTGGGAGGGACAGGGGGCTGAGGGGGCAAGAGACCCAGTACTTC.

The J gene is TRBJ1-5, the V gene TRBV28; D is unclear. V lost 5 bases and J lost 5, with 10 bases in between. In germline, CDR1 is MDHEN, CDR2 SYDVKM. The CDR3 totals 13 residues. This CDR3 is CASSGGQYQPQHF. As DNA, the CDR3 is TGTGCCAGCAGTGGAGGGCAGTATCAGCCCCAGCATTTT.

This clone was observed a few times. At one end the junction does not follow the germline gene, possibly because of a read error. The rearrangement joins TRBV9 to TRBJ1-5; weak D call: TRBD1 (5 bases). CDR3 length equals 13 residues. Germline-derived CDR1 and CDR2 are SGDLS and YYNGEE. CDR3 coding DNA: TGTGCCAGCAGCGTAGATGTAGGAGGACTACAGGCATTT. Its translation is CASSVDVGGLQAF.

The CDR3 loop is CASSPSTTYTQYF. DNA for the CDR3: TGTGCCAGCAGTCCCTCGACGACCTATACGCAGTATTTT. V is TRBV27 and J is TRBJ2-3; D is ambiguous. The ends were cut back, 5 bases at V and 7 bases at J, with 13 bases in the middle. Per the germline V gene, CDR1 is MNHEY and CDR2 is SMNVEV (reference sequence). This CDR3 region has 13 residues.

This clone has only a few counts. The J gene is TRBJ2-1, the V gene TRBV25-1; TRBD2 aligns across 9 bases. The V gene's germline CDR1 is MGHDK and CDR2 SYGVNS. The CDR3 runs to 16 residues. V shed 2 bases, J shed 7 bases, and the junction held 9 bases outside the gene matches. CDR3 in amino acids: CASSEGLRGGQNEQFF. The DNA for the CDR3 is TGTGCCAGCAGTGAAGGGTTGCGGGGGGGCCAAAATGAGCAGTTCTTC.

J is TRBJ1-2 and V is TRBV28; 10 bases are shared with TRBD1. Looked up from germline, CDR1 is MDHEN and CDR2 is SYDVKM. The CDR3 runs to 14 residues. Trimming took 6 bases from V and 4 from J; bases not matched to a gene: 5. CDR3 sequence reads: CASSLGQGTYGYTF. CDR3 bases: TGTGCCAGCAGCCTGGGACAGGGGACCTATGGCTACACCTTC.

The chain joins TRBV7-8 to TRBJ1-2, with D possibly being TRBD1 (6 bases). V shed 5 bases and J shed 1 base, with 14 bases lying between them. Germline assignment: CDR1 SGHVS and CDR2 FQNEAQ. The CDR3 runs to 15 residues. The chain's CDR3 is CASSPGTRNNYGYTF. CDR3 DNA sequence: TGTGCCAGCAGCCCGGGGACAAGAAATAACTATGGCTACACCTTC.

This clone was seen only a few times. V and J are TRBV2 and TRBJ2-1, with 9 bases that match TRBD2. V lost 7 bases and J lost 12; bases outside the gene matches: 10. CDR1 is SNHLY and CDR2 is FYNNEI in the germline V gene. The CDR3 is 13 residues long. CDR3 sequence (DNA): TGTGCCAGCAACCTAGCGGGAATATCCGCGCAGTTCTTC. As protein: CASNLAGISAQFF.

The rearrangement links TRBV19 to TRBJ2-2; 7 positions match TRBD2. Germline V gives CDR1 LNHDA, CDR2 SQIVND (reference sequence). Germline trimming cut 10 bases from V and 0 bases from J; bases unmatched to any gene: 8. The length of the CDR3 is 15 residues. The CDR3 DNA follows: TGTGCCATAGGGCGGGAGAGGGCGAACACCGGGGAGCTGTTTTTT. Protein: CAIGRERANTGELFF.

This clone was recorded a few times. The chain uses TRBV19 and TRBJ1-5, with TRBD1 as a possible D gene (5 bases). The CDR3 loop spans 14 amino acids. Germline CDR1 is LNHDA and CDR2 is SQIVND (reference sequence). Trimming left V 5 bases short and J 1 base short, with 9 bases between. CDR3 in amino acids: CASSVGESNQPQHF. For the CDR3, the DNA is TGTGCCAGTAGTGTGGGGGAAAGCAATCAGCCCCAGCATTTT.

This clone was recorded a few times. V and J are TRBV5-6 and TRBJ1-2, with 9 positions matching TRBD1. CDR3 length: 13 amino acids. The germline V gene has CDR1 SGHDT and CDR2 YYEEEE. V shed 4 bases, J shed 4 bases, and the junction held 2 bases outside the gene matches. CDR3 in amino acids: CASSRTGVYGYTF. The CDR3 DNA reads as TGTGCCAGCAGCCGGACAGGGGTCTATGGCTACACCTTC.

The rearrangement links TRBV2 to TRBJ1-5; no firm D call. In germline, CDR1 is SNHLY, CDR2 FYNNEI. The V end lost 6 bases, the J end lost 6 bases, and 18 bases lay between the germline ends. CDR3 length equals 15 residues. CDR3 DNA: TGTGCCAGCAGACCCGCTGTAGGGTTCGGTCAGCCCCAGCATTTT. Its translation is CASRPAVGFGQPQHF.

The V gene is TRBV13, the J gene TRBJ2-7; 11 bases line up with TRBD1. The germline gives CDR1 PRHDT, CDR2 FYEKMQ (reference sequence). V shed 5 bases and J 3 bases; nucleotides not matched to a gene: 9. The CDR3 is made up of 16 amino acids. The CDR3 loop reads CASSPPWGQGDYEQYF. CDR3 nucleotide sequence: TGTGCCAGCAGCCCCCCATGGGGACAGGGGGACTACGAGCAGTACTTC. The whole variable domain, remainder taken from reference TRBV13 and TRBJ2-7, is AAGVIQSPRHLIKEKRETATLKCYPIPRHDTVYWYQQGPGQDPQFLISFYEKMQSDKGSIPDRFSAQQFSDYHSELNMSSLELGDSALYFCASSPPWGQGDYEQYFGPGTRLTVT.

The chain recombines TRBV7-9 with TRBJ1-1, with 7 bases that match TRBD1. Per germline, CDR1 SEHNR and CDR2 FQNEAQ (reference sequence). The CDR3 is 13 amino acids. The J segment lost 6 bases and the V segment lost 2 bases, leaving 3 bases of the junction unmatched. The chain's CDR3 is CASSLQGVSEAFF. The CDR3 DNA follows: TGTGCCAGCAGCTTACAGGGGGTGTCTGAAGCTTTCTTT. Full variable domain (remainder filled in from reference TRBV7-9 and TRBJ1-1): DTGVSQNPRHKITKRGQNVTFRCDPISEHNRLYWYRQTLGQGPEFLTYFQNEAQLEKSRLLSDRFSAERPKGSFSTLEIQRTEQGDSAMYLCASSLQGVSEAFFGQGTRLTVV.

V gene TRBV9 combines with J gene TRBJ2-3; the D call may be TRBD1 or TRBD2 (5 bases each). The CDR3 has 17 residues. Trimming stripped 2 bases from V and 5 bases from J, with 21 bases between. Germline CDR1 and CDR2: SGDLS and YYNGEE. CDR3 coding DNA: TGTGCCAGCAGCGTTGATCCCTCGGGGCACAGTGGAGATACGCAGTATTTT. Translation gives CASSVDPSGHSGDTQYF. The variable domain in full, with the rest retrieved from reference TRBV9 and TRBJ2-3, is DSGVTQTPKHLITATGQRVTLRCSPRSGDLSVYWYQQSLDQGLQFLIQYYNGEERAKGNILERFSAQQFPDLHSELNLSSLELGDSALYFCASSVDPSGHSGDTQYFGPGTRLTVL.

This clone has a handful of counts. V usage is TRBV14 and J usage is TRBJ1-5, with a possible D match to TRBD1 (6 bases). Germline CDR1 SGHDN, CDR2 FVKESK. This CDR3 contains 17 residues. The V gene lost 3 bases and the J gene lost 5 bases, with 20 bases spanning the gap. The CDR3 here is CASSQGRKGGVDQPQHF. Here the CDR3 DNA reads TGTGCCAGCAGCCAGGGTCGGAAGGGGGGCGTCGATCAGCCCCAGCATTTT.

The rearrangement links TRBV7-6 to TRBJ2-1; 10 bases are a match to TRBD2. This CDR3 has 15 residues. With V trimmed by 5 bases and J by 4 bases, 5 bases remained unmatched. Germline assignment: CDR1 SGHVS and CDR2 FNYEAQ. This CDR3 is CASSPSGGVYNEQFF. The CDR3 coding sequence is TGTGCCAGCAGCCCCAGCGGGGGGGTATACAATGAGCAGTTCTTC.

The chain uses TRBV29-1 and TRBJ2-7, with D perhaps matching TRBD2 (6 bases). The V gene's germline CDR1 is SQVTM and CDR2 ANQGSEA. Trimming removed 0 bases at V and 3 bases at J, with 12 bases between. This CDR3 has 14 amino acids. The CDR3 loop reads CSVEDRDSVYEQYF. The CDR3 DNA reads TGCAGCGTTGAAGATAGGGACTCGGTCTACGAGCAGTACTTC.

The DNA for the CDR3 is TGCAGCGTCGCCATCCAGGGGCCAGGTGGTTATGGCTACACCTTC. Encoded protein: CSVAIQGPGGYGYTF. The chain recombines TRBV29-1 with TRBJ1-2, with D perhaps matching TRBD1 (6 bases). Germline-derived CDR1 and CDR2 are SQVTM and ANQGSEA. V was clipped by 6 bases and J by 5 bases, with 22 bases between them. This CDR3 is 15 amino acids long.

In its sample, this clone was seen a few times. J is TRBJ1-1 and V is TRBV13; 11 bases match TRBD1. Trimming removed 6 bases from V and 5 bases from J; junction bases left unmatched: 5. The germline CDR1 and CDR2 sequences are PRHDT and FYEKMQ (reference sequence). CDR3 length: 14 amino acids. Here the CDR3 DNA reads TGTGCCAGCAGAAGGACAGGGGGCTATACTGAAGCTTTCTTT. Translating it yields CASRRTGGYTEAFF.

This clone has just a few counts. V usage is TRBV7-2 and J usage is TRBJ2-3; TRBD1 matches at 7 bases. CDR3 length: 14 residues. Germline trimming cut 7 bases from V and 1 base from J; bases unmatched to any gene: 5. In germline, CDR1 is SGHTA, CDR2 FQGNSA. For the CDR3, the DNA is TGTGCCAGCAAACAGGGGAGAGGCACAGATACGCAGTATTTT. Protein product: CASKQGRGTDTQYF. The entire variable domain, with the rest obtained from reference TRBV7-2 and TRBJ2-3, is as follows: GAGVSQSPSNKVTEKGKDVELRCDPISGHTALYWYRQSLGQGLEFLIYFQGNSAPDKSGLPSDRFSAERTGGSVSTLTIQRTQQEDSAVYLCASKQGRGTDTQYFGPGTRLTVL.

The chain is built from TRBV10-3 and TRBJ1-5; a possible D gene is TRBD1 (5 bases). Deletions cut 8 bases from V and 2 bases from J, with 13 bases between. The germline CDR1 and CDR2 sequences are ENHRY and SYGVKD. This CDR3 contains 14 residues. The CDR3 protein is CAIAGERGNQPQHF. Written as DNA, the CDR3 is TGTGCCATCGCGGGGGAGCGTGGCAATCAGCCCCAGCATTTT.

This clone turned up a few times. This sequence joins TRBV7-2 and TRBJ1-2, with a tentative D call TRBD1 (5 bases). Between the trimmed V and J ends, which lost 5 bases and 7 bases, there was a span of 14 bases. CDR1 and CDR2 (germline): SGHTA, FQGNSA. The CDR3 runs 13 residues. CDR3 protein: CASSIMQGGGYTF. Written as DNA, the CDR3 is TGTGCCAGCAGCATTATGCAGGGAGGTGGCTACACCTTC.

This clone was seen a handful of times. CDR3 DNA: TGTGCCAGCAGAGGGGGGAGGGATACGCAGTATTTT. Residues: CASRGGRDTQYF. The chain joins TRBV28 to TRBJ2-3; D is perhaps TRBD1 or TRBD2 (6 bases each). Germline V gives CDR1 MDHEN, CDR2 SYDVKM. The V and J ends lost 6 bases and 6 bases respectively, with 10 bases between them. The CDR3 has 12 amino acids. The whole variable domain, remainder taken from reference TRBV28 and TRBJ2-3, is DVKVTQSSRYLVKRTGEKVFLECVQDMDHENMFWYRQDPGLGLRLIYFSYDVKMKEKGDIPEGYSVSREKKERFSLILESASTNQTSMYLCASRGGRDTQYFGPGTRLTVL.